These 31 T cell receptor beta chains share one sample of origin, sequenced in a study of vaccination and CD4 T cells after COVID-19. Specified treatment: roughly 10-day PBMC culture with coronavirus spike peptide pools or control peptides (ViraFEST assay). Researchers used the Oncomine TCR Beta short-read assay to sequence DNA from cultured CD4+ T cells. TCRdb called the PCR reads again in MiXCR, with one record for every CDR3 protein. The data contain 20,000 to 30,000 distinct CDR3 sequences, around two fifths of them singletons. Antigens for these TCRs are unknown. The sequencing input was CD4+ T cells from blood, cultured in vitro. The source is a human donor who had recovered from COVID-19.

This chain joins TRBV2 and TRBJ1-6; 8 bases map to TRBD1. The J segment lost 4 bases and the V segment lost 8 bases, leaving 7 bases of the junction unmatched. Germline loops: CDR1 SNHLY, CDR2 FYNNEI. This CDR3 has 15 amino acids. The CDR3 protein is CASHQGAPYNSPLHF. CDR3 nucleotide sequence: TGTGCCAGCCATCAGGGGGCGCCTTATAATTCACCCCTCCACTTT.

This chain connects TRBV25-1 to TRBJ2-2; D might be TRBD1 (6 bases). The CDR3 contains 14 residues. Trimming took off 3 bases at V and 5 bases at J, with 10 bases between the two ends. From germline, CDR1 is MGHDK and CDR2 SYGVNS. CDR3 nucleotide sequence: TGTGCCAGCAGTGACGCCAGGGGTACCGGGGAGCTGTTTTTT. Translating it yields CASSDARGTGELFF.

The genes are TRBV24-1 and TRBJ2-1; D unclear. Trimming took off 4 bases at V and 4 bases at J, with 16 bases between the two ends. In germline, CDR1 is KGHDR, CDR2 SFDVKD. The length of the CDR3 is 16 residues. CDR3 DNA: TGTGCCACCAGTGACATTGACTTATACCCTTACAATGAGCAGTTCTTC. It yields the protein CATSDIDLYPYNEQFF.

Only a few counts were recorded for this clonotype. The rearrangement links TRBV6-1 to TRBJ1-5; 8 bases are a match to TRBD1. Trimming removed 5 bases from V and 5 bases from J; junction bases left unmatched: 8. Germline loops: CDR1 MNHNS, CDR2 SASEGT. The CDR3 is made up of 15 amino acids. CDR3 sequence (DNA): TGTGCCAGCAGTAGGGACAGGCTCGGTGATCAGCCCCAGCATTTT. Translation: CASSRDRLGDQPQHF.

The chain employs TRBV29-1 and TRBJ1-2; no reliable D call. The CDR3 spans 13 residues. Trimming removed 4 bases from V and 5 bases from J, with 14 bases in between. Germline CDR1 SQVTM, CDR2 ANQGSEA. The chain's CDR3 is CSVGLRTGYGYTF. CDR3 DNA: TGCAGCGTTGGGCTCAGAACTGGATATGGCTACACCTTC.

This chain links TRBV7-9 with TRBJ2-1, with 7 bases fitting TRBD1. CDR1 is SEHNR, CDR2 FQNEAQ, per germline (reference sequence). CDR3 length: 15 amino acids. The V segment lost 5 bases and the J segment 2 bases; nucleotides outside the gene matches: 6. The CDR3 reads CASSIWTGPYNEQFF. In DNA, the CDR3 is TGTGCCAGCAGCATTTGGACAGGACCCTACAATGAGCAGTTCTTC.

This clonotype was observed a handful of times. The V and J genes are TRBV28 and TRBJ2-7; D possibly uses TRBD1 or TRBD2 (5 bases each). Trimming removed 1 base at V and 6 bases at J, with 13 bases between. The CDR3 consists of 14 residues. Germline V lookup: CDR1 MDHEN, CDR2 SYDVKM. CDR3 nucleotides: TGTGCCAGCAGTTTATACTCGGGACGCGGCGAGCAGTACTTC. The encoded protein is CASSLYSGRGEQYF.

V gene TRBV6-4 combines with J gene TRBJ2-7, with TRBD1 matching over 9 bases. The J segment lost 3 bases and the V segment lost 6 bases, leaving 6 bases of the junction unmatched. Germline V lookup: CDR1 MRHNA, CDR2 SNTAGT. This CDR3 has 14 residues. The CDR3 reads CASRGTGNDYEQYF. Here the CDR3 DNA reads TGTGCCAGCAGGGGGACAGGGAACGACTACGAGCAGTACTTC.

V is TRBV7-2 and J is TRBJ2-2; 7 bases match TRBD2. V shed 6 bases, J shed 5 bases, and the junction held 9 bases outside the gene matches. Germline V gene sequence: CDR1 SGHTA, CDR2 FQGNSA. The CDR3 covers 15 residues. The CDR3 DNA reads as TGTGCCAGCAGTTATCTACTTAGCGGGACCGGGGAGCTGTTTTTT. Encoded protein: CASSYLLSGTGELFF. Supplemented by reference TRBV7-2 and TRBJ2-2, the full variable domain reads GAGVSQSPSNKVTEKGKDVELRCDPISGHTALYWYRQSLGQGLEFLIYFQGNSAPDKSGLPSDRFSAERTGGSVSTLTIQRTQQEDSAVYLCASSYLLSGTGELFFGEGSRLTVL.

This clonotype appeared a single time. This rearrangement joins TRBV20-1 to TRBJ2-3; 10 nucleotides align to TRBD2. The CDR3 length is 14 residues. Germline values: CDR1 DFQATT, CDR2 SNEGSKA (reference sequence). The V gene end was trimmed by 6 bases and the J gene end by 4 bases; junction bases not matched to a gene: 7. CDR3 in amino acids: CSAQRGGGADTQYF. The CDR3 nucleotides read TGCAGTGCCCAGCGGGGGGGCGGCGCAGATACGCAGTATTTT.

This CDR3 is CAWSVPGTRTGNTIYF. The DNA for the CDR3 is TGTGCCTGGAGTGTACCCGGAACAAGAACTGGAAACACCATATATTTT. The genes are TRBV30 and TRBJ1-3; D not resolved. Looked up from germline, CDR1 is GTSNPN and CDR2 is SVGIG (reference sequence). V lost 0 bases and J lost 2, with 14 bases in between. CDR3 size: 16 residues. Combining the CDR3 with reference TRBV30 and TRBJ1-3 gives the whole variable domain SQTIHQWPATLVQPVGSPLSLECTVEGTSNPNLYWYRQAAGRGLQLLFYSVGIGQISSEVPQNLSASRPQDRQFILSSKKLLLSDSGFYLCAWSVPGTRTGNTIYFGEGSWLTVV.

The chain joins TRBV12-5 to TRBJ2-1; the D is unclear. Per germline, CDR1 LGHNT and CDR2 FRNRAP. The CDR3 is made up of 11 amino acids. With 4 bases removed from V and 5 bases from J, the gap between germline ends came to 3 bases. The CDR3 spells CASGSNNEQFF. CDR3 DNA sequence: TGTGCTAGTGGTTCGAACAATGAGCAGTTCTTC.

The J gene is TRBJ2-1, the V gene TRBV7-2; D possibly corresponds to TRBD2 (5 bases). The germline CDR1 and CDR2 sequences are SGHTA and FQGNSA. The CDR3 extends over 13 amino acids. The V gene lost 5 bases and the J gene lost 3 bases, with 8 bases spanning the gap. The CDR3 sequence: CASSTRVYNEQFF. The CDR3 nucleotides are TGTGCCAGCAGCACTAGGGTCTACAATGAGCAGTTCTTC.

This clonotype was found a few times. V usage is TRBV23-1 and J usage is TRBJ2-7; 7 bases are shared with TRBD1. TRBV23-1 is reported as an ORF; its role is uncertain. This CDR3 spans 15 amino acids. After removal of 0 bases from V and 3 bases from J, the junction contained 5 bases not matched to a gene. CDR3 sequence reads: CASSQSTGNYYEQYF. CDR3 sequence (DNA): TGCGCCAGCAGTCAATCGACAGGGAACTACTACGAGCAGTACTTC.

This rearrangement joins TRBV20-1 to TRBJ2-3; 11 bases map to TRBD2. The CDR3 is 15 amino acids. Germline CDR1 is DFQATT and CDR2 is SNEGSKA (reference sequence). V shed 6 bases and J 8 bases; nucleotides not matched to a gene: 13. The CDR3 DNA sequence: TGCAGTGCCCCATCCGGGACTAGCGGATCGGGTACGCAGTATTTT. It codes for CSAPSGTSGSGTQYF.

The genes are TRBV6-1 and TRBJ1-1; D is ambiguous. V was shortened by 4 bases and J by 1 base, with 7 bases between the two germline ends. CDR3 length: 13 amino acids. Germline CDR1 and CDR2: MNHNS and SASEGT. The CDR3: CASSGLRNTEAFF. For the CDR3, the DNA is TGTGCCAGCAGTGGGCTCCGGAACACTGAAGCTTTCTTT.

The chain uses TRBV29-1 and TRBJ1-2; possibly TRBD1 for D (5 bases). Germline-derived CDR1 and CDR2 are SQVTM and ANQGSEA. Trimming left V 3 bases short and J 6 bases short, with 17 bases between. The CDR3 runs 14 residues. The CDR3 region is CSVEGTNTGDGYTF. CDR3 bases: TGCAGCGTTGAGGGGACTAACACGGGGGATGGCTACACCTTC. Variable domain in full (rest from reference TRBV29-1 and TRBJ1-2): SAVISQKPSRDICQRGTSLTIQCQVDSQVTMMFWYRQQPGQSLTLIATANQGSEATYESGFVIDKFPISRPNLTFSTLTVSNMSPEDSSIYLCSVEGTNTGDGYTFGSGTRLTVV.

This chain joins TRBV2 and TRBJ2-1; TRBD1 agrees at 10 bases. CDR1 SNHLY and CDR2 FYNNEI come from the germline V gene. V trimming: 6 bases; J trimming: 9 bases; junction bases outside the gene matches: 17. The CDR3 contains 17 residues. The CDR3 DNA reads as TGTGCCAGCAGCGGAAACCTCCGGGACAGGGGCGTTGGTGAGCAGTTCTTC. Translated: CASSGNLRDRGVGEQFF.

The chain links TRBV14 to TRBJ1-6, with a weak D call TRBD1 (5 bases). The CDR3 totals 14 residues. Germline CDR1 is SGHDN and CDR2 is FVKESK. Trimming took 1 base from V and 10 from J, leaving 11 bases between them. This chain's CDR3 is CASSQVRGGSPLHF. In nucleotides, the CDR3 is TGTGCCAGCAGCCAAGTTAGGGGCGGGTCACCCCTCCACTTT.

This rearrangement joins TRBV4-2 to TRBJ2-1; no clear D. The CDR3 extends over 15 amino acids. Germline V CDR1 and CDR2: LGHNA, YNFKEQ. Deletions cut 0 bases from V and 5 bases from J, with 11 bases between. CDR3 in amino acids: CASSQEPRSDNEQFF. The CDR3 DNA is TGTGCCAGCAGCCAAGAACCCCGGTCCGACAATGAGCAGTTCTTC.

The chain recombines TRBV7-6 with TRBJ2-3; TRBD1 is a possible D gene (9 bases). This CDR3 has 16 residues. V lost 7 bases to trimming and J lost 0 bases, with 17 bases between them. In germline, CDR1 is SGHVS, CDR2 FNYEAQ. CDR3 in amino acids: CASNPGGTGSTDTQYF. The CDR3 nucleotides are TGTGCCAGCAACCCGGGAGGGACAGGGAGCACAGATACGCAGTATTTT.

CDR3 DNA: TGTGCCAGTAGTTGGGGGGAGCTTAGCACAGATACGCAGTATTTT. This codes for CASSWGELSTDTQYF. The chain joins TRBV19 to TRBJ2-3; a weak D match, TRBD2 (6 bases). Germline V gives CDR1 LNHDA, CDR2 SQIVND (reference sequence). With 5 bases removed from V and 0 bases from J, the gap between germline ends came to 12 bases. This CDR3 comprises 15 residues.

Only a few counts were recorded for this clonotype. The V gene is TRBV2, the J gene TRBJ2-1; D is perhaps TRBD2 (7 bases). The CDR3 covers 16 residues. The V gene's germline CDR1 is SNHLY and CDR2 FYNNEI. V shed 4 bases and J shed 0 bases, with 13 bases lying between them. The CDR3 reads CASSGGGPSSYNEQFF. In nucleotides, the CDR3 is TGTGCCAGCAGTGGGGGGGGGCCGAGCTCCTACAATGAGCAGTTCTTC.

The chain joins TRBV28 to TRBJ2-7; no firm D call. In germline, CDR1 is MDHEN, CDR2 SYDVKM. V was trimmed by 2 bases and J by 7 bases, leaving 21 bases between them. The CDR3 contains 16 residues. The DNA of the CDR3 is TGTGCCAGCAGTTTAATCCGTGTAGTAGGGTTCCAAGAGCAGTACTTC. Translation gives CASSLIRVVGFQEQYF.

This chain connects TRBV10-3 to TRBJ2-2; perhaps TRBD1 as D (6 bases). Germline assignment: CDR1 ENHRY and CDR2 SYGVKD. The CDR3 has 13 amino acids. V lost 10 bases, J lost 7 bases, and 16 bases lay in between. For the CDR3, the DNA is TGTGCCACATGGGACACCCAAGGCGGGGAGCTGTTTTTT. This sequence encodes CATWDTQGGELFF.

The rearrangement uses TRBV5-4 and TRBJ2-1; D is perhaps TRBD2 (5 bases). This CDR3 region has 13 residues. The V gene lost 0 bases and the J gene lost 8 bases, with 9 bases spanning the gap. Per germline, CDR1 SGHNT and CDR2 YYREEE (reference sequence). The CDR3 protein is CASSLDKGDEQFF. In nucleotides, the CDR3 is TGTGCCAGCAGCTTGGATAAGGGAGATGAGCAGTTCTTC.

The genes are TRBV15 and TRBJ2-3, with D tentatively TRBD2 (6 bases). The length of the CDR3 is 15 residues. Germline V gene lookup returns CDR1 LNHNV and CDR2 YYDKDF (reference sequence). V lost 3 bases, J lost 1 base, and 11 bases lay in between. In DNA form, the CDR3 reads TGTGCCACCAGCAGTACGGGGGAGGGCACAGATACGCAGTATTTT. This gives the protein CATSSTGEGTDTQYF.

The V gene is TRBV20-1, the J gene TRBJ2-3; weak D call: TRBD2 (7 bases). The ends were cut back, 5 bases at V and 1 base at J, with 16 bases in the middle. Germline V lookup: CDR1 DFQATT, CDR2 SNEGSKA (reference sequence). This CDR3 comprises 15 residues. The CDR3 sequence: CSAGGAGRGTDTQYF. As DNA, the CDR3 is TGCAGTGCTGGGGGGGCGGGGAGGGGCACAGATACGCAGTATTTT.

The CDR3 here is CASSPQGIGQPQHF. In DNA, the CDR3 is TGTGCCAGCAGTCCTCAGGGAATTGGACAGCCCCAGCATTTT. The V gene is TRBV6-1, the J gene TRBJ1-5, with a possible D match to TRBD1 (5 bases). CDR3 length: 14 amino acids. CDR1 and CDR2 from the germline V gene are MNHNS and SASEGT. V lost 5 bases, J lost 7 bases, and 15 bases lay in between.

This sequence joins TRBV28 and TRBJ2-5, with D perhaps TRBD2 (6 bases). CDR3 length: 16 residues. The V gene lost 3 bases and the J gene lost 3 bases, with 17 bases spanning the gap. Germline loops: CDR1 MDHEN, CDR2 SYDVKM. The CDR3 reads CASSLTPGSGKETQYF. Written as DNA, the CDR3 is TGTGCCAGCAGTTTGACCCCCGGGAGTGGGAAAGAGACCCAGTACTTC.

In this sample, this clonotype turned up a few times. The genes are TRBV6-1 and TRBJ1-1, with D tentatively TRBD1 (5 bases). V was pared by 4 bases and J by 1 base, with 16 bases between. This CDR3 is built from 16 residues. The V gene's germline CDR1 is MNHNS and CDR2 SASEGT. The DNA of the CDR3 is TGTGCCAGCAGTGGGGGGTTGGGGGTGTCGAACACTGAAGCTTTCTTT. This translates into CASSGGLGVSNTEAFF.